This TCR beta chain was obtained from a study of T cell repertoires in cytomegalovirus infection. TCRdb reanalysed the reads using MiXCR and keeps one entry per CDR3 protein. The table shows about 530,000 distinct CDR3 sequences, with around a quarter occurring only once. J was trimmed by 7 bases and V by 5 bases; bases with no gene match: 7. This CDR3 is built from 15 residues. Looked up from germline, CDR1 is SGHTA and CDR2 is FQGTGA. The chain has TRBV7-3 and TRBJ2-2; 10 bases are a match to TRBD1. The TCR sequence derives from a human donor in good health (CMV status not recorded). Some clones in this sample may be carry-over from other donors' samples. Sequences were obtained from PBMCs. This CDR3 reads CASSVGQGGNGELFF. CDR3 in DNA: TGTGCCAGCAGCGTCGGACAGGGGGGGAACGGGGAGCTGTTTTTT.